This T cell receptor beta chain was recorded in a study of blood T cell repertoires in COVID-19 (dated by TCRdb to 2020 to 2021). Regarding the research as a whole: Samples from collaborators originated in the United States, Italy and Spain and spanned both the acute and convalescent phases of COVID-19. Where available, HLA class I and class II types were obtained from metadata supplied by the sample provider rather than from assay-based typing. The prospective study material was composed of cDNA or gDNA derived from T cells, B-cell-depleted T cells, or PBMCs. The repertoires were released in a freely available public database intended as a resource for research on the immune response to SARS-CoV-2. The dataset comprised deeply sampled blood TCRbeta repertoires from subjects exposed to, actively infected with, or recovered from COVID-19. The samples were drawn from two sources: the first 160 participants of the ongoing ImmuneRACE study, and some 1,300 subjects contributed by 6 global collaborators. Nearly every sample came with metadata listing a de-identified subject ID, COVID-19 status, age in years and sex. What the authors observed across the whole study: The quantity of clinical and demographic metadata differed by source and by participant and was supplied without curation.

For this chain, trimming is 7 bases at the V end and 0 bases at the J end, and the number of junction bases without a gene match is 5. CDR1 SGHAT and CDR2 FQNNGV are derived from the germline V gene. The CDR3 contains 17 residues, cysteine and phenylalanine counted. This entry keeps only the CDR3 DNA: 51 bases, framed from base 1. The immunoSEQ Assay, a bias-controlled multiplex PCR, was used to amplify TCRbeta CDR3 regions from genomic DNA. The paper's processing steps were these. The number of nucleated cells in each sample was estimated by amplification of reference gene primers within the assay. Sequence reads were collapsed and filtered to measure the absolute abundance of every unique TCRbeta CDR3 rearrangement. Productive Simpson clonality was computed per sample as the square root of Simpson's diversity index over productive rearrangements. The immuneACCESS repertoire file appears here via TCRdb, limited to in-frame rearrangements. These files lack a portion of the clones; in checked studies, under half of the deficit traces to unresolved V genes, and the cause of the others is not known. The V and J calls and the clone size are those of that table, but D and trimming were determined from the DNA. The sample yields fewer than 350,000 clones; 80% to 90% were counted once. The ten top clones hold 7.8% of the sample.

Turning to this clone: Its target antigen remains unknown. The input lacks base qualities; no much larger clone sits a single base away.

Another Seattle source contributed samples from volunteer blood donors who had recovered from COVID-19. Whole blood was collected in K2EDTA tubes by collaborating institutions according to the institutions' own protocols. For TCRbeta analysis, collaborators shipped samples as frozen whole blood, isolated PBMCs, or DNA extracted from either of those sample types. The rearranged chain carries TRBV11-2 and TRBJ2-1; the junction holds 14 bases that match TRBD2. Sequences were obtained from peripheral blood. The TCR was taken from a woman in her fifties or sixties who had recovered from COVID-19. The CDR3 sequence is CASIRLAGGASYNEQFF. The nucleotide sequence reads TGTGCCAGCATCCGACTAGCGGGGGGGGCCTCCTACAATGAGCAGTTCTTC.